This passage covers 8 T cell receptor beta chains from one sample sequenced in a study of cytomegalovirus exposure and HLA in healthy donors. With 60 Vbeta and 13 Jbeta primers, the PCR was carried out. Libraries were prepared by immunoSEQ multiplex PCR; TCRdb keeps only in-frame clonotypes and omits some of them. This sample contains approximately 150,000 clones. The sequenced sample was PBMCs. Source of these receptors: a woman younger than 30 in good health and CMV-seronegative.

The chain is built from TRBV5-1 and TRBJ1-1, with 10 bases matching TRBD1. V gave up 0 bases and J gave up 5 bases; unmatched junction bases: 1. Per germline, CDR1 SGHRS and CDR2 YFSETQ. The CDR3 runs 14 residues. The DNA for the CDR3 is TGCGCCAGCAGCTTGGGACAGGGGGCAACTGAAGCTTTCTTT. This sequence encodes CASSLGQGATEAFF.

The chain employs TRBV19 and TRBJ1-1; D uncertain. CDR3 length equals 11 residues. CDR1 is LNHDA, CDR2 SQIVND, per germline (reference sequence). V lost 6 bases, J lost 7 bases, and 9 bases lay in between. CDR3 sequence reads: CASSVESEAFF. Written as DNA, the CDR3 is TGTGCCAGTAGCGTAGAGAGTGAAGCTTTCTTT.

The chain's CDR3 is CASSSRTGEYEQYF. The CDR3 DNA reads as TGTGCCAGCAGCTCCCGGACAGGGGAATACGAGCAGTACTTC. This chain connects TRBV13 to TRBJ2-7, with 9 bases fitting TRBD1. Germline assignment: CDR1 PRHDT and CDR2 FYEKMQ (reference sequence). With V trimmed by 4 bases and J by 4 bases, 5 bases remained unmatched. This CDR3 contains 14 residues.

The V and J genes are TRBV9 and TRBJ2-1; TRBD2 matches 7 bases. CDR1 SGDLS and CDR2 YYNGEE come from the germline V gene. CDR3 length equals 17 residues. V was pared by 0 bases and J by 5 bases, with 11 bases of the junction left unmatched. For the CDR3, the DNA is TGTGCCAGCAGCGTAGGAGGGTTATGGGGGAGGGACAATGAGCAGTTCTTC. Translated: CASSVGGLWGRDNEQFF. Combining the CDR3 with reference TRBV9 and TRBJ2-1 gives the whole variable domain DSGVTQTPKHLITATGQRVTLRCSPRSGDLSVYWYQQSLDQGLQFLIQYYNGEERAKGNILERFSAQQFPDLHSELNLSSLELGDSALYFCASSVGGLWGRDNEQFFGPGTRLTVL.

About this clone itself: A read error is likely, as this CDR3 ends without the conserved phenylalanine or tryptophan. It is unclear where the CDR3 begins or ends on the DNA, so no DNA is shown, and the CDR3 is as TCRdb lists it. The chain combines TRBV7-3 with TRBJ1-2; TRBD1, the table's D call, was not compared with the DNA. Germline V gene sequence: CDR1 SGHTA, CDR2 FQGTGA. The CDR3 spans 13 residues, counting both ends. The CDR3: CASSLNTGTGLSL.

The rearrangement uses TRBV18 and TRBJ1-4; 10 nucleotides align to TRBD1. V was clipped by 3 bases and J by 8 bases; unmatched bases: 18. The germline V gene has CDR1 KGHSH and CDR2 LQKENI. The CDR3 is 19 residues long. CDR3 amino acids: CASSPLTPGQGRWGEKLFF. The CDR3 nucleotides read TGTGCCAGCTCACCCCTGACCCCGGGACAGGGGCGATGGGGGGAAAAACTGTTTTTT.

CDR3 protein: CASSPLQGNRADTQYF. CDR3 in DNA: TGTGCCAGCAGCCCACTACAGGGGAATCGAGCAGATACGCAGTATTTT. V usage is TRBV7-9 and J usage is TRBJ2-3, with TRBD1 matching over 7 bases. The CDR3 is made up of 16 amino acids. Trimming removed 5 bases from V and 4 bases from J; junction bases left unmatched: 12. Germline V CDR1 and CDR2: SEHNR, FQNEAQ (reference sequence).

The chain carries TRBV25-1 and TRBJ1-2; weak D call: TRBD1 (5 bases). The CDR3 contains 17 residues. The ends were cut back, 6 bases at V and 5 bases at J, with 25 bases in the middle. Germline CDR1 MGHDK, CDR2 SYGVNS. CDR3 nucleotide sequence: TGTGCCAGCAGATACGAGTCAGGCAAGACAGTCGCTTATGGCTACACCTTC. Its protein product is CASRYESGKTVAYGYTF.